This T cell receptor beta chain was found in a study of vaccination effects on CD4 cells after COVID-19. Study background: Two-dose BNT162b2 or mRNA-1273 vaccination was given to participants. Sampling occurred 16 days and one week pre-vaccination in a couple of convalescent patients. Study outcomes and limitations: The authors studied few convalescent patients and collected no early post-infection timepoints.

Generated by immunoSEQ multiplex PCR, the TCRdb table keeps only in-frame clones and is missing some. The sample carries around 19,000 clones, roughly four fifths recorded once. This clone was counted once. The antigen is unknown. Per germline, CDR1 MNHEY and CDR2 SVGEGT. Deletions cut 6 bases from V and 6 bases from J, with 26 bases between. This CDR3 contains 18 residues. Viral peptide pool expansion of antigen-specific CD4+ T cells preceded sequencing in the ViraFEST assay. CD4+ T cells were isolated after about nine days of culture. The infection with SARS-CoV-2 (confirmed by PCR) occurred in this person between March and December 2020. For each well, two million PBMC were cultured with roughly 9.2 IU/ml IL-2 and 9 to 10 ug/ml peptides.

V gene TRBV6-2 or TRBV6-3 combines with J gene TRBJ2-2; D is uncertain. The sample in question was CD4+ T cells from PBMCs cultured with a peptide pool, obtained before COVID-19 vaccination. The sequence came from a human donor who had a prior SARS-CoV-2 infection. The chain's CDR3 is CASSILPPAFIGAGELFF. The CDR3 nucleotides are TGTGCCAGCAGCATCTTACCACCCGCTTTCATAGGTGCCGGGGAGCTGTTTTTT.